The clone carrying this TCR beta chain was seen a few times. This record belongs to a study of read filtering for tumor transcriptome and immune sequencing. The CDR3 extends over 15 amino acids. Germline V gives CDR1 SGHTA, CDR2 FQGNSA. Trimming removed 5 bases from V and 2 bases from J; junction bases left unmatched: 5. From roughly 390 ng of RNA, a library with molecular barcoded alpha/delta and beta/gamma adaptors was made. MiXCR, run by TCRdb on the reads, gives a single entry per CDR3 protein. In the table there are roughly 130,000 distinct CDR3 sequences, approximately 12% of which are singletons.

The specimen was a population of CD138-negative cells sorted from bone marrow. The chain employs TRBV7-2 and TRBJ2-3, with 9 positions matching TRBD2. The sequence derives from a donor aged 40 or over with multiple myeloma. The CDR3 is CASSPSGTLTDTQYF. CDR3 sequence (DNA): TGTGCCAGCAGCCCTAGCGGGACTCTCACAGATACGCAGTATTTT.